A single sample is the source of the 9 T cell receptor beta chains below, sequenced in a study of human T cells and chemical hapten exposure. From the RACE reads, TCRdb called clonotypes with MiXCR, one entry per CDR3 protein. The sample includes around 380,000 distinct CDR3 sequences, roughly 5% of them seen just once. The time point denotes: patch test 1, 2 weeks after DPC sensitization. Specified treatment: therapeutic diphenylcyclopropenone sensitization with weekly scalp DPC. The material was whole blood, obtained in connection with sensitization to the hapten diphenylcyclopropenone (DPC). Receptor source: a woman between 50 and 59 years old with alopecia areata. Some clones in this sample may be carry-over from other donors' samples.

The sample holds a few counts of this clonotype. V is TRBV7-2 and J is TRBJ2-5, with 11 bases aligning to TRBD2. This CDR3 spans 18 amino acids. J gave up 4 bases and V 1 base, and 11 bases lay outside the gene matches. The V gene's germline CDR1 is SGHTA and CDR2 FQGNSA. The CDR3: CASSLVASGGLSPETQYF. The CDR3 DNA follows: TGTGCCAGCAGCTTAGTAGCTAGCGGGGGGCTATCCCCAGAGACCCAGTACTTC.

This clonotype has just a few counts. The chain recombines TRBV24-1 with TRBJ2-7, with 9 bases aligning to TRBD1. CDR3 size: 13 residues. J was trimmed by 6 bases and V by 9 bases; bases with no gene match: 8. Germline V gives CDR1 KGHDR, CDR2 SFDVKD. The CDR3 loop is CATGTGRVSEQYF. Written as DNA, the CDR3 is TGTGCCACCGGGACAGGGAGGGTGTCCGAGCAGTACTTC.

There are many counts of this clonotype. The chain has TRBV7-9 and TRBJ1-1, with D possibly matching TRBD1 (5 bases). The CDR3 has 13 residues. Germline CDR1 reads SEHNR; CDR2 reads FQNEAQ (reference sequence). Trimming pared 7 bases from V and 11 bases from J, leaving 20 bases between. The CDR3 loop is CASTTETPGAAFF. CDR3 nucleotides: TGTGCCAGCACCACCGAGACACCCGGGGCGGCTTTCTTT. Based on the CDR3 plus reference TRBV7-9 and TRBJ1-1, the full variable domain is DTGVSQNPRHKITKRGQNVTFRCDPISEHNRLYWYRQTLGQGPEFLTYFQNEAQLEKSRLLSDRFSAERPKGSFSTLEIQRTEQGDSAMYLCASTTETPGAAFFGQGTRLTVV.

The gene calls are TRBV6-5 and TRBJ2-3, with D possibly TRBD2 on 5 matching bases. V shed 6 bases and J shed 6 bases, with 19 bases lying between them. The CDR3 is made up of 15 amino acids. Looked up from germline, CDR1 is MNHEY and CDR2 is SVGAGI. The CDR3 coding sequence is TGTGCCAGCAGCCGGGGAGCGGAACTCGGGGATACGCAGTATTTT. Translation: CASSRGAELGDTQYF.

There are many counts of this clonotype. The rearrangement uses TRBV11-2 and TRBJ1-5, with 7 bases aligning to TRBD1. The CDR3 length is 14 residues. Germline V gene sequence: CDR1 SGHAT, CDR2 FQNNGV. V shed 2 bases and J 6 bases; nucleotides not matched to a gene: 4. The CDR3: CASSLTGAGQPQHF. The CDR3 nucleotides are TGTGCCAGCAGCTTAACAGGGGCAGGTCAGCCCCAGCATTTT. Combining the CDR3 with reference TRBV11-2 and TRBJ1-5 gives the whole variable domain EAGVAQSPRYKIIEKRQSVAFWCNPISGHATLYWYQQILGQGPKLLIQFQNNGVVDDSQLPKDRFSAERLKGVDSTLKIQPAKLEDSAVYLCASSLTGAGQPQHFGDGTRLSIL.

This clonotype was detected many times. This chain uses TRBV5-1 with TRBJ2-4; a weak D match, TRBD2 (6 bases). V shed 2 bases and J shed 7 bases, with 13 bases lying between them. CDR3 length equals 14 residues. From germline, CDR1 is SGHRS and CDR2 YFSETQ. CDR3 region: CASSLMEGENIQYF. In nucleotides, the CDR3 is TGCGCCAGCAGCTTAATGGAGGGTGAGAACATTCAGTACTTC.

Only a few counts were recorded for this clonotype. CDR3 in DNA: TGTGCCAGCAGTCCGAGGACAGTTTACGAGCAGTACTTC. It codes for CASSPRTVYEQYF. The J gene is TRBJ2-7, the V gene TRBV12-3 or TRBV12-4; a possible D gene is TRBD1 (6 bases). Trimming removed 5 bases at V and 4 bases at J, with 12 bases between. The CDR3 runs to 13 residues.

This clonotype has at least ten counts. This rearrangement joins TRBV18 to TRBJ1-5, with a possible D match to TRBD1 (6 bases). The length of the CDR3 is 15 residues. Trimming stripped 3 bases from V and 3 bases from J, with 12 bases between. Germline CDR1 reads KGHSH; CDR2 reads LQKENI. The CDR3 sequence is CASSPRAGDNQPQHF. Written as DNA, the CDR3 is TGTGCCAGCTCACCCAGGGCAGGGGACAATCAGCCCCAGCATTTT.

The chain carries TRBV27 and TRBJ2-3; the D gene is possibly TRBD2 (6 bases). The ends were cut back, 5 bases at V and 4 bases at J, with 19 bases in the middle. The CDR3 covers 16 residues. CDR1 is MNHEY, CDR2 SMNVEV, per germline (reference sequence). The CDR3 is CASSPSGGVKADTQYF. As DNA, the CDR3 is TGTGCCAGCAGTCCTTCCGGGGGAGTTAAGGCAGATACGCAGTATTTT.